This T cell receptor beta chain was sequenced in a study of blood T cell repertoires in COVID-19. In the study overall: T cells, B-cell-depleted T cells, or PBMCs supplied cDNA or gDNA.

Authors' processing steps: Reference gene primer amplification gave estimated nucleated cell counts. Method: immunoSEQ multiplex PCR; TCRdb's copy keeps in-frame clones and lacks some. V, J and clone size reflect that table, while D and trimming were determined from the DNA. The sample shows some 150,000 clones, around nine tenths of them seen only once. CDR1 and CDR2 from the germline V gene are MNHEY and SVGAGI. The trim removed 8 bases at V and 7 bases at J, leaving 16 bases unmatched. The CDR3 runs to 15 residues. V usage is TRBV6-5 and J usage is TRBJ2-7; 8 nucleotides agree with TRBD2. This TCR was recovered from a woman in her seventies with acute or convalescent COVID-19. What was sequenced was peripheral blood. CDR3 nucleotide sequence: TGTGCCAGCGGCGAGCGGGGGCCGACTGTCCATGAGCAGTACGTC. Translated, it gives CASGERGPTVHEQYV.